A selection of T cell receptor beta chains follows, all from one sample in a study of long-term antiretroviral therapy in people with HIV. Measured with immunoSEQ multiplex PCR; TCRdb has only the in-frame clones, and not every one. Here the sample spans about 23,000 clones, roughly 82% being singletons. Here the sequenced sample was unsorted PBMCs, taken 0.3 years after starting antiretroviral therapy. Receptor source: a man aged 45-65 years with HIV. Each CDR3 is given with its conserved first and last residue. The order of the fields is J gene, V gene, CDR3 protein.

j_call: TRBJ1-2
v_call: TRBV10-3
cdr3_aa: CAISDPVGGDYGYTF

j_call: TRBJ1-5
v_call: TRBV30
cdr3_aa: CAWTDRGSNQPQHF

j_call: TRBJ1-6
v_call: TRBV7-2
cdr3_aa: CASQPGNSPLHF

j_call: TRBJ1-1
v_call: TRBV7-2
cdr3_aa: CASSLGGEFSMNTEAFF

j_call: TRBJ2-5
v_call: TRBV5-1
cdr3_aa: CASSLRQGTQETQYF

j_call: TRBJ2-7
v_call: TRBV11-3
cdr3_aa: CASSFPLAGHYEQYF

j_call: TRBJ1-2
v_call: TRBV7-9
cdr3_aa: CASSLEQGRGYTF

j_call: TRBJ2-2
v_call: TRBV19
cdr3_aa: CASSIAQGGHTGELFF

j_call: TRBJ1-2
v_call: TRBV18
cdr3_aa: CASSPTTNYGYTF

j_call: TRBJ2-3
v_call: TRBV29-1
cdr3_aa: CSVEGTAGGSGNTQYF

j_call: TRBJ2-6
v_call: TRBV5-1
cdr3_aa: CASSIRDRGRANVLTF

j_call: TRBJ2-7
v_call: TRBV2
cdr3_aa: CASSDIADSYEQYF

j_call: TRBJ1-4
v_call: TRBV2
cdr3_aa: CASRQTDATNEKLFF

j_call: TRBJ2-7
v_call: TRBV7-2
cdr3_aa: CASSLSTGEEQYF

j_call: TRBJ1-1
v_call: TRBV19
cdr3_aa: CASSILGANTEAFF

j_call: TRBJ1-4
v_call: TRBV28
cdr3_aa: CASSRDRAGEKLFF

j_call: TRBJ2-5
v_call: TRBV7-2
cdr3_aa: CASSPITREDQYF

j_call: TRBJ2-1
v_call: TRBV5-1
cdr3_aa: CASGGGRSYYNEQFF

j_call: TRBJ2-3
v_call: TRBV7-9
cdr3_aa: CASSRTDTQYF

j_call: TRBJ2-3
v_call: TRBV11-3
cdr3_aa: CASSLDPAPAGTQYF

j_call: TRBJ2-5
v_call: TRBV11-2
cdr3_aa: CASSFNRGETQYF

j_call: TRBJ2-1
v_call: TRBV6-7
cdr3_aa: CASSYSTSGGYNEQFF

j_call: TRBJ1-4
v_call: TRBV25-1
cdr3_aa: CASSGPTGVTEKLFF

j_call: TRBJ1-4
v_call: TRBV9
cdr3_aa: CASSKKVAEVNEKLFF

j_call: TRBJ2-2
v_call: TRBV7-9
cdr3_aa: CASSLSRATGELFF

j_call: TRBJ2-5
v_call: TRBV11-2
cdr3_aa: CASSFRREREETQYF

j_call: TRBJ2-7
v_call: TRBV5-1
cdr3_aa: CASRRQGGSNEQYF

j_call: TRBJ2-3
v_call: TRBV10-2
cdr3_aa: CASSETGRAADTQYF

j_call: TRBJ2-7
v_call: TRBV28
cdr3_aa: CASSLGASGRREQYF

j_call: TRBJ2-2
v_call: TRBV9
cdr3_aa: CASSVGTSGNTGELFF

j_call: TRBJ2-3
v_call: TRBV18
cdr3_aa: CASSLLADTQYF

j_call: TRBJ2-3
v_call: TRBV25-1
cdr3_aa: CASSKTQTFTDTQYF

j_call: TRBJ1-2
v_call: TRBV29-1
cdr3_aa: CSVVAEAGGYTF

j_call: TRBJ2-2
v_call: TRBV7-8
cdr3_aa: CASSPGDREGELFF

j_call: TRBJ1-2
v_call: TRBV15
cdr3_aa: CATSRVGDRGRYGYTF

j_call: TRBJ1-3
v_call: TRBV6-6
cdr3_aa: CASRESTGSGNTIYF

j_call: TRBJ2-2
v_call: TRBV5-4
cdr3_aa: CASSPQVNTGELFF